One and the same sample provided the 4 T cell receptor beta chains below, sequenced in a study of shared clonotypes between healthy human individuals. The protocol was immunoSEQ multiplex PCR, while the TCRdb copy is restricted to in-frame clones and leaves out a portion. The sample lists about 470,000 clones, 75% to 85% seen once, with around 14% in the top ten. Material: PBMCs. The receptors were gathered from a middle-aged woman in good health. Some clones in this sample may be carry-over from other donors' samples.

V usage is TRBV11-2 and J usage is TRBJ2-5; 7 bases agree with TRBD1. TRBJ2-7 matches the DNA end more closely, so the J call is doubtful. This CDR3 has 15 amino acids. Germline V gives CDR1 SGHAT, CDR2 FQNNGV. CDR3 in DNA: TGTGCCAGCAGCTTAGATGCCAGGGGGATCGACGAGCAGTACTTC. Translating it yields CASSLDARGIDEQYF.

This rearrangement joins TRBV6-5 to TRBJ2-7; D remains ambiguous. The CDR3 loop spans 15 amino acids. CDR1 and CDR2 from the germline V gene are MNHEY and SVGAGI. Trimming removed 6 bases at V and 1 base at J, with 16 bases between. The chain's CDR3 is CASSTTPDGSYEQYF. CDR3 nucleotides: TGTGCCAGCAGCACCACCCCGGACGGATCCTACGAGCAGTACTTC.

Only a few counts were recorded for this clone. This rearrangement joins TRBV6-6 to TRBJ2-5, with D perhaps matching TRBD1 (5 bases). The V gene's germline CDR1 is MNHNY and CDR2 SVGAGI (reference sequence). The CDR3 is made up of 14 amino acids. The V end was cut by 6 bases, the J end by 4 bases, with 15 bases between. For the CDR3, the DNA is TGTGCCAGCAGAAGGGGTGAAGCGACAGAGACCCAGTACTTC. Protein: CASRRGEATETQYF.

This chain joins TRBV7-8 and TRBJ2-1; D call uncertain. CDR3 length: 12 amino acids. Germline assignment: CDR1 SGHVS and CDR2 FQNEAQ. The V and J ends lost 5 bases and 8 bases respectively, with 10 bases between them. The CDR3 region has the DNA TGTGCCAGCAGCACCTCTCTAGATGAGCAGTTCTTC. Residues: CASSTSLDEQFF.